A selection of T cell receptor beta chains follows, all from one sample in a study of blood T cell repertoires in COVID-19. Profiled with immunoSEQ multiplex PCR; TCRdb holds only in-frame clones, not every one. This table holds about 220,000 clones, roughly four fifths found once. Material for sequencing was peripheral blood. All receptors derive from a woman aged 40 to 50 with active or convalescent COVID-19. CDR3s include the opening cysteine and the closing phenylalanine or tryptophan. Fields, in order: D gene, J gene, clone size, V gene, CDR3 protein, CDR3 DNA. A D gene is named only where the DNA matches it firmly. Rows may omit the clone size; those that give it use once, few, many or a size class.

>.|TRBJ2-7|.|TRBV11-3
CASSLYIAPYEQYF
TGTGCCAGCAGCTTATATATAGCCCCCTACGAGCAGTACTTC
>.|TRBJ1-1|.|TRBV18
CASSIYQSPNTEAFF
TGTGCCAGCTCAATCTATCAATCCCCGAACACTGAAGCTTTCTTT
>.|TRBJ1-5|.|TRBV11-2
CASSLDGGLGPQHF
TGTGCCAGCAGCCTGGACGGGGGACTGGGACCCCAGCATTTT
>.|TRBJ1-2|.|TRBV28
CASSRHVAGYTF
TGTGCCAGCAGCCGACACGTGGCTGGCTACACCTTC
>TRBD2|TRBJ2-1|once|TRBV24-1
CATQTSGRANEQFF
TGTGCCACGCAAACTAGCGGGAGGGCCAATGAGCAGTTCTTC
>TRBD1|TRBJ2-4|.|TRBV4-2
CASSQDLGGQGNIQYF
TGTGCCAGCAGCCAAGATTTAGGGGGACAGGGGAACATTCAGTACTTC
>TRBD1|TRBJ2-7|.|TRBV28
CASRASGTEGEQYF
TGTGCCAGCAGGGCCTCCGGGACAGAGGGCGAGCAGTACTTC
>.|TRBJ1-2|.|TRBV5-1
CASSLGEDYGYTF
TGCGCCAGCAGCCTGGGGGAGGACTATGGCTACACCTTC
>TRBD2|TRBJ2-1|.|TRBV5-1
CASSRTSGYNEQFF
TGCGCCAGCAGTAGGACTAGCGGGTACAATGAGCAGTTCTTC
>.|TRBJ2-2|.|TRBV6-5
CASIGFGGGELFF
TGTGCCAGCATTGGGTTTGGCGGCGGGGAGCTGTTTTTT
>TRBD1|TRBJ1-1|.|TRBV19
CASSVRQGTNTEAFF
TGTGCCAGTAGTGTACGACAGGGGACGAACACTGAAGCTTTCTTT
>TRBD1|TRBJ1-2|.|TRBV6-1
CASSVRDRGTNYGYTF
TGTGCCAGCAGTGTCCGGGACAGGGGTACTAACTATGGCTACACCTTC
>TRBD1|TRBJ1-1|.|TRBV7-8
CASSLTGTVNTEAFF
TGTGCCAGCAGCTTAACCGGGACAGTGAACACTGAAGCTTTCTTT
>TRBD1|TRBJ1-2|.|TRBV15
CATNLQGAGNYGYTF
TGTGCCACTAATTTACAGGGGGCCGGGAACTATGGCTACACCTTC
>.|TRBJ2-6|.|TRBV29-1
CSVLQGSGANVLTF
TGCAGCGTGCTGCAGGGTTCTGGGGCCAACGTCCTGACTTTC
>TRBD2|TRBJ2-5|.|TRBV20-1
CSASGGATQYF
TGCAGTGCTAGCGGGGGGGCGACCCAGTACTTC
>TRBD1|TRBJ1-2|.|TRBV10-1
CASIHQDRLNGYTF
TGCGCCAGCATTCACCAGGACAGGTTAAATGGCTACACCTTC
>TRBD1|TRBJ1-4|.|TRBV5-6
CASSLGQGSEKLFF
TGTGCCAGCAGCTTAGGACAGGGGTCGGAAAAACTGTTTTTT
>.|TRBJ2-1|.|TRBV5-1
CASSLLQGSYNEQFF
TGCGCCAGCAGCTTGTTACAGGGAAGTTACAATGAGCAGTTCTTC
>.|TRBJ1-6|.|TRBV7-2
CASTPAELYNSPLHF
TGTGCCAGCACCCCGGCGGAGCTCTATAATTCACCCCTCCACTTT
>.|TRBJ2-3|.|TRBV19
CASRGGAASTDTQYF
TGTGCCAGTAGGGGGGGGGCGGCTAGCACAGATACGCAGTATTTT
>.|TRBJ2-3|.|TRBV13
CASSSSRLTDTQYF
TGTGCCAGCAGCTCGAGCAGACTGACAGATACGCAGTATTTT
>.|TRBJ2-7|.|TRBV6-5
CASSYGGPPYEQYF
TGTGCCAGCAGTTATGGCGGGCCTCCCTACGAGCAGTACTTC
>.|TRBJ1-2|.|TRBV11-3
CASSYRMAGRPGYTF
TGTGCCAGCAGCTACCGGATGGCAGGGCGGCCTGGCTACACCTTC
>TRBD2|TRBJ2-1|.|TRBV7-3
CASSPRLAGGLYSSYNEQFF
TGTGCCAGCAGCCCAAGACTAGCGGGGGGCCTTTATAGCTCCTACAATGAGCAGTTCTTC
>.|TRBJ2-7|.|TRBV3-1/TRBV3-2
CASSHRGYEQYF
TGTGCCAGCAGCCACCGGGGCTACGAGCAGTACTTC
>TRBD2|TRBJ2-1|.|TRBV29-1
CSVGLAGNNEQFF
TGCAGCGTTGGACTAGCGGGGAACAATGAGCAGTTCTTC
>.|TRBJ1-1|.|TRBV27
CASSFLGDAAAETLRAFF
TGTGCCAGCAGTTTCCTCGGAGATGCTGCAGCGGAGACCCTACGGGCTTTCTTT
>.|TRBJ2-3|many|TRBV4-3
CASSQLAASTDTQYF
TGCGCCAGCAGCCAATTAGCGGCAAGCACAGATACGCAGTATTTT
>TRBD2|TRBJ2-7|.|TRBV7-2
CASSKGGSGGSSSYEQYF
TGTGCCAGCAGCAAGGGTGGTAGCGGGGGGTCGAGCTCCTACGAGCAGTACTTC
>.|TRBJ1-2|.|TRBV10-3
CATLSDTGVNYGYTF
TGTGCCACCCTGTCCGACACGGGAGTTAACTATGGCTACACCTTC
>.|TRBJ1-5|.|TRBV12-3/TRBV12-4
CASSSNQPQHF
TGTGCCAGCAGTTCGAATCAGCCCCAGCATTTT
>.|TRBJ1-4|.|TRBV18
CASSPAQGFGEKLFF
TGTGCCAGCTCACCAGCGCAGGGTTTCGGTGAAAAACTGTTTTTT
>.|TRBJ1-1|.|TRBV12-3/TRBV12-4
CASSLEAGWDAFF
TGTGCCAGCAGTTTAGAAGCGGGGTGGGACGCTTTCTTT
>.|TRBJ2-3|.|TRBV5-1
CASSSRSGADTQYF
TGCGCCAGCAGCTCACGAAGCGGCGCAGATACGCAGTATTTT
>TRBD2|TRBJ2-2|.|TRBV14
CASSHMTGGNTGELFF
TGTGCCAGCAGCCATATGACGGGGGGGAACACCGGGGAGCTGTTTTTT
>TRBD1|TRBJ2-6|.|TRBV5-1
CASSPGGASGANVLTF
TGCGCCAGCAGCCCAGGGGGCGCCTCTGGGGCCAACGTCCTGACTTTC
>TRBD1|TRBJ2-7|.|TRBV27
CASHSGQGALYEQYF
TGTGCCAGCCATTCGGGACAGGGGGCACTCTACGAGCAGTACTTC
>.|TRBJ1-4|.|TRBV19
CASTSRTPNEKLFF
TGTGCCAGTACCTCCAGGACTCCAAATGAAAAACTGTTTTTT
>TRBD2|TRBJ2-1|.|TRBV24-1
CATSDPTSGVYNEQFF
TGTGCCACCAGTGACCCCACTAGCGGGGTCTACAATGAGCAGTTCTTC
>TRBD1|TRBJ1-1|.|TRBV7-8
CASSLPQGTEAFF
TGTGCCAGCAGCTTACCACAGGGGACTGAAGCTTTCTTT
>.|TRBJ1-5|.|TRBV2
CASSPHRSNQPQHF
TGTGCCAGCAGTCCACACCGCAGCAATCAGCCCCAGCATTTT
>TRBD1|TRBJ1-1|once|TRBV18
CASSPNRGSDTEAFF
TGTGCCAGCTCACCGAACAGGGGGTCGGACACTGAAGCTTTCTTT
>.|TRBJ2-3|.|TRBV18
CASSPPARGRTDTQYF
TGTGCCAGCTCACCCCCGGCCCGAGGGCGCACAGATACGCAGTATTTT
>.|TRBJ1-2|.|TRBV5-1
CASSDPGSPGGYTF
TGCGCCAGCAGCGACCCCGGTTCTCCCGGGGGCTACACCTTC
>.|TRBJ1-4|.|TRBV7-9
CASSPPGSTNEKLFF
TGTGCCAGCAGCCCCCCAGGGTCAACTAATGAAAAACTGTTTTTT
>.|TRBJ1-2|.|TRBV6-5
CASRPGNNRGGYTF
TGTGCCAGCAGACCCGGGAATAACCGGGGAGGCTACACCTTC
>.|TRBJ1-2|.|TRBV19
CASSTVRRYNYGYTF
TGTGCCAGTAGTACGGTTCGGAGATATAACTATGGCTACACCTTC
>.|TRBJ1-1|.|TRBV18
CASSRPGENTEAFF
TGTGCCAGCTCACGCCCGGGGGAAAACACTGAAGCTTTCTTT
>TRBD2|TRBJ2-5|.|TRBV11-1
CASSPGTRADETQYF
TGTGCCAGCAGCCCCGGGACTAGGGCTGACGAGACCCAGTACTTC
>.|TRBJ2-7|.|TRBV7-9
CASSRGHQRSYEQYF
TGTGCCAGCAGCCGGGGACACCAAAGGTCCTACGAGCAGTACTTC
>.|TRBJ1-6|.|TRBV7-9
CASSLQNSPLHF
TGTGCCAGCAGCTTACAGAATTCACCCCTCCACTTT
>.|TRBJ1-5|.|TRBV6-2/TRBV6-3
CASSSVDGYYSNQPQHF
TGTGCCAGCAGTTCGGTTGACGGATACTATAGCAATCAGCCCCAGCATTTT
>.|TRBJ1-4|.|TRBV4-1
CASKGSPHEKLFF
TGCGCCAGCAAGGGGTCACCCCATGAAAAACTGTTTTTT
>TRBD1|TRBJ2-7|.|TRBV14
CASSHLDRGGRYEQYF
TGTGCCAGCAGCCATCTCGACAGGGGGGGACGCTACGAGCAGTACTTC
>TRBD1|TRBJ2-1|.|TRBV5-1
CASSSSPDRGINEQFF
TGCGCCAGCAGCTCCTCTCCGGACAGGGGAATAAATGAGCAGTTCTTC
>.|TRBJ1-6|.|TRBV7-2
CASRVGADFSPLHF
TGTGCCAGCAGGGTTGGGGCCGACTTTTCACCCCTCCACTTT